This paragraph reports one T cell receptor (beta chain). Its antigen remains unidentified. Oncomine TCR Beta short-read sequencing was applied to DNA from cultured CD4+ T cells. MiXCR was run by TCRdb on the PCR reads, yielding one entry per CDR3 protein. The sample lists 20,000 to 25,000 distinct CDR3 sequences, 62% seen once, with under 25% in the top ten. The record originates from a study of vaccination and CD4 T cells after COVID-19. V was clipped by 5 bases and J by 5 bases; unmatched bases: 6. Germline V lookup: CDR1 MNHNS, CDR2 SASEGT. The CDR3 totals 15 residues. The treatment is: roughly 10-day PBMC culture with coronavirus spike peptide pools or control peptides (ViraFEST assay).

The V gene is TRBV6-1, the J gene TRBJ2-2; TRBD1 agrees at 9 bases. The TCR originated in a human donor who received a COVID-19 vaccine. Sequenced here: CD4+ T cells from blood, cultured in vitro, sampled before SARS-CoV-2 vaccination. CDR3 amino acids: CASSRTDRGTGELFF. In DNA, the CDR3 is TGTGCCAGCAGTCGTACAGACAGGGGGACCGGGGAGCTGTTTTTT.